The rows below give T cell receptor beta chains drawn from one sample of a study of cytomegalovirus exposure and HLA in healthy donors. This table comes from immunoSEQ multiplex PCR, and its TCRdb copy is limited to in-frame clones, with some not included. This table has 150,000 to 200,000 clones, under 80% appearing once. Sequenced sample: PBMCs. These receptors came from a man in his forties in good health and CMV-seronegative. CDR3s include the opening cysteine and the closing phenylalanine or tryptophan. D genes are given only for firm matches. For some rows the clone size is stated as once, few or many, or as a class when expanded; others skip it.

d_gene | j_gene | abundance | v_gene | CDR3nt | CDR3aa
- | TRBJ2-7 | - | TRBV29-1 | TGCAGCGTTTCCGACAACTACGAGCAGTACTTC | CSVSDNYEQYF
TRBD1 | TRBJ2-2 | - | TRBV27 | TGTGCCAGCAGTACCCGACAGGGCTATGCGAACACCGGGGAGCTGTTTTTT | CASSTRQGYANTGELFF
TRBD1 | TRBJ2-7 | - | TRBV19 | TGTGCCAGTAGGCCGGGACAGGCCTCCTACGAGCAGTACTTC | CASRPGQASYEQYF
TRBD2 | TRBJ2-3 | - | TRBV7-9 | TGTGCCAGCAGCTGGTCGGGACTAGCCCCCACAGATACGCAGTATTTT | CASSWSGLAPTDTQYF
TRBD1 | TRBJ1-2 | - | TRBV5-6 | TGTGCCAGCAGCCCACAGGGGGCGCATTATGGCTACACCTTC | CASSPQGAHYGYTF
- | TRBJ2-7 | once | TRBV18 | TGTGCCAGCTCACCACTGGGCTCCTGGGACGAGCAGTACTTC | CASSPLGSWDEQYF
- | TRBJ2-2 | - | TRBV30 | TGTGCCTGGAGGCGGGGGCTGAACACCGGGGAGCTGTTTTTT | CAWRRGLNTGELFF
- | TRBJ2-3 | - | TRBV27 | TGTGCCAGCAGCGCAGGGTTGTTGAGCACAGATACGCAGTATTTT | CASSAGLLSTDTQYF
TRBD1 | TRBJ2-1 | - | TRBV7-3 | TGTGCCAGCAGCCCCTCTTGGACAGGGGGAAATGAGCAGTTCTTC | CASSPSWTGGNEQFF
TRBD1 | TRBJ1-1 | once | TRBV4-1 | TGCGCCAGCAGCCAAGAAGTGGACAGGGCAAAGCGAGCTTTCTTT | CASSQEVDRAKRAFF
TRBD1 | TRBJ2-5 | few | TRBV5-1 | TGCGCCAGCAGCACCGGGACAGATCAAGAGACCCAGTACTTC | CASSTGTDQETQYF
TRBD1 | TRBJ1-4 | - | TRBV7-2 | TGTGCCAGCAGCAGGGACAGGGGTAATGAAAAACTGTTTTTT | CASSRDRGNEKLFF
- | TRBJ1-6 | once | TRBV4-3 | TGCGCCAGCAGCCAGGGGGGGGGCCCCCTCCACTTT | CASSQGGGPLHF
TRBD2 | TRBJ2-7 | - | TRBV6-1 | TGTGCCAGCAGTGAGACTAGCGGGGGGGCCTACGAGCAGTACTTC | CASSETSGGAYEQYF
- | TRBJ2-7 | - | TRBV28 | TGTGCCAGCAGAGGGGCCTACGAGCAGTACTTC | CASRGAYEQYF
- | TRBJ1-2 | - | TRBV10-3 | TGTGCCATCAGTGGGGCCAGCTATGGCTACACCTTC | CAISGASYGYTF
- | TRBJ2-7 | - | TRBV18 | TGTGCCAGCTCACCACGCAACAGCCCCTACGAGCAGTACTTC | CASSPRNSPYEQYF
- | TRBJ2-7 | - | TRBV27 | TGTGCCAGCGGGAATCAGGGGAAGCGGACCTACGAGCAGTACTTC | CASGNQGKRTYEQYF
TRBD2 | TRBJ2-1 | - | TRBV2 | TGTGCCAGCCGCCTTAGCGGGGGGGCGGGCCATGAGCAGTTCTTC | CASRLSGGAGHEQFF
- | TRBJ1-2 | - | TRBV7-9 | TGTGCCAGCAGCCTAGGGGCCACGGGGATTTGGAACTATGGCTACACCTTC | CASSLGATGIWNYGYTF
TRBD1 | TRBJ2-7 | - | TRBV2 | TGTGCCACTACCTCGAGGGACAGCTCCTACGAGCAGTACTTC | CATTSRDSSYEQYF
- | TRBJ2-6 | - | TRBV28 | TGTGCCAGCAGTTTATCCGCTACTGGGGCCAACGTCCTGACTTTC | CASSLSATGANVLTF
TRBD1 | TRBJ2-2 | - | TRBV5-6 | TGTGCCAGCAGCTTGAGGACAGGGCTGAACACCGGGGAGCTGTTTTTT | CASSLRTGLNTGELFF
TRBD1 | TRBJ2-7 | - | TRBV14 | TGTGCCAGCAGCCAAGCCGGGACAGGAAACTACGAGCAGTACTTC | CASSQAGTGNYEQYF
TRBD1 | TRBJ2-7 | - | TRBV10-2 | TGCGCCAGCACCAGGACAGGGGACTCCTACGAGCAGTACTTC | CASTRTGDSYEQYF
- | TRBJ2-5 | once | TRBV5-5 | TGTGCCAGCAGCCCCCTTGGAGCAGGGCAGCGAGAGACCCAGTACTTC | CASSPLGAGQRETQYF
TRBD1 | TRBJ1-3 | few | TRBV9 | TGTGCCAGCAGCGTAACAGGGGGCTCTGGAAACACCATATATTTT | CASSVTGGSGNTIYF
- | TRBJ2-3 | - | TRBV4-1 | TGCGCCAGCAGCCAACTGGCATCGAGGGTGAGAACAGATACGCAGTATTTT | CASSQLASRVRTDTQYF
TRBD1 | TRBJ1-2 | - | TRBV6-5 | TGTGCCAGCAGTACCGAGGGGGCTTCTATCTATGGCTACACCTTC | CASSTEGASIYGYTF
- | TRBJ2-7 | few | TRBV27 | TGTGCCAGCAGTTTGGGACAAAACTACGAGCAGTACTTC | CASSLGQNYEQYF
- | TRBJ2-3 | - | TRBV5-4 | TGTGCCAGCAGCTTGGTGGCCTCTAGCACAGATACGCAGTATTTT | CASSLVASSTDTQYF
- | TRBJ1-5 | few | TRBV30 | TGTGCCTGGGGACAGCAAGGCAATCAGCCCCAGCATTTT | CAWGQQGNQPQHF
TRBD1 | TRBJ2-7 | - | TRBV5-4 | TGTGCCAGCAGCCTCGGGACAGATCCCTACGAGCAGTACTTC | CASSLGTDPYEQYF
- | TRBJ2-1 | - | TRBV9 | TGTGCCAGCAGCCCAGAGACGGGTAGCTCCTACAATGAGCAGTTCTTC | CASSPETGSSYNEQFF
- | TRBJ2-7 | - | TRBV4-3 | TGCGCCAGCAGCCAAGATAGGACGGGATACGAGCAGTACTTC | CASSQDRTGYEQYF
- | TRBJ1-1 | - | TRBV5-8 | TGCGCGGGGGGGAACACTGAAGCTTTCTTT | CAGGNTEAFF
- | TRBJ1-4 | - | TRBV7-9 | TGTGCCAGCAGCTCCCCGAGAACTAATGAAAAACTGTTTTTT | CASSSPRTNEKLFF